This TCR beta chain was sequenced during a study of vaccination and CD4 T cells after COVID-19. Study information: Each person enrolled got two BNT162b2 or mRNA-1273 vaccine doses.

This clonotype appeared once. Its antigen is unidentified. Trimming cost V 4 bases and J 5 bases, with 5 bases left between them. This CDR3 contains 10 residues. CDR1 and CDR2 (germline): SQVTM, ANQGSEA. Noted time point: late sampling 161 to 241 days after vaccination in a few convalescent patients. Treatment: approximately nine-day PBMC culture with coronavirus spike peptide pools or control peptides (ViraFEST assay). At the Johns Hopkins FTIC core, DNA taken from cultured CD4+ T cells was sequenced by way of the Oncomine TCR Beta short-read assay. From CD4+ T cells that had been cultured, genomic DNA was extracted. TCRdb itself ran the PCR reads through MiXCR, one entry per CDR3 protein. The sample has about 26,000 distinct CDR3 sequences, roughly 40% seen once. Findings and limits, study-wide: Convalescent patient numbers were relatively low, with no early post-infection timepoints.

The clonotype originates from a human donor who had recovered from COVID-19. The chain has TRBV29-1 and TRBJ2-5, with unresolved D. Sequenced material: CD4+ T cells from blood, cultured in vitro, taken about 7 months after SARS-CoV-2 vaccination. CDR3 region: CSVGWETQYF. CDR3 coding DNA: TGCAGCGTTGGGTGGGAGACCCAGTACTTC.